This TCR beta chain was sequenced during a study of T cell responses to AZD1222 COVID-19 vaccine. Whole-study findings and limits: The CD4 TCRs associated with vaccination extended across spike and predominated at 160-218 and 743-854. Unmutated variant regions are reportedly the target of nearly half of TCRs that are spike-specific.

Profiled with immunoSEQ multiplex PCR; TCRdb holds only in-frame clones, not every one. The table records some 130,000 clones, about 85% of them present only once. The CDR3 is 11 residues long. V was cut by 6 bases and J by 3 bases, with 6 bases left in between. CDR1 is SNHLY, CDR2 FYNNEI, per germline. As concerns this clone: Antigen specificity is unknown.

The specimen was peripheral blood, collected on day 0 of AZD1222 vaccination. The TCR sequence derives from an adult in good health. The chain employs TRBV2 and TRBJ2-7; no clear D gene. This CDR3 is CASSPRYEQYF. Here the CDR3 DNA reads TGTGCCAGCAGCCCTCGCTACGAGCAGTACTTC. Based on the CDR3 plus reference TRBV2 and TRBJ2-7, the full variable domain is EPEVTQTPSHQVTQMGQEVILRCVPISNHLYFYWYRQILGQKVEFLVSFYNNEISEKSEIFDDQFSVERPDGSNFTLKIRSTKLEDSAMYFCASSPRYEQYFGPGTRLTVT.